The present T cell receptor beta chain was sequenced within a study of a mutant IDH1 vaccine in newly diagnosed glioma (dated by TCRdb to the early 2020s). Study-wide context: Across visits V03 through V10, patients got a total of eight vaccinations, given in weeks 1, 3, 5, 7, 11, 15, 19 and 23. Vaccination started 4-6 weeks after radiotherapy alone, or was given together with temozolomide cycles in the groups whose treatment included chemotherapy. The 30 to 40 treated patients were around 62% male and 37.5% female, with a mean age of about 43 years. Prior to enrollment, patients had been given standard therapy consisting of radiotherapy alone, temozolomide alone, or radiochemotherapy with temozolomide, with the combination given to most patients. Peripheral blood samples were drawn at six visits, namely V03 (baseline), V05, V07, V10, V12 and V13. For exploratory analyses, fewer than 30 treated patients had longitudinal TCRB deep sequencing done wherever samples were available. Here is what the overall study found, with its caveats: It was noted by the authors that analyses of patient blood samples could not be reproduced owing to sample limitations. PBMC samples for TCRB deep sequencing were selected based on availability. Immune responses induced by the vaccine were seen in 90% to 95% of patients across multiple MHC alleles. No apparent relationship was observed between pseudoprogression and alterations in the top peripheral T cell clonotypes detected by TCRB sequencing.

The time point tag for this specimen amounts to: week 23, last vaccination. Each vaccine dose was 300 ug of a 20-mer mutant IDH1 peptide in Montanide, given subcutaneously with topical imiquimod. Newly diagnosed WHO grade 3 or 4 IDH1-mutant astrocytomas showing loss of nuclear ATRX were present in the donors. The samples were drawn from NOA16, a multicentre, single-arm, open-label phase I trial in Germany that tested a mutant IDH1 peptide vaccine in humans for the first time. Genomic DNA for TCRB sequencing was extracted from EDTA blood using the DNeasy Blood and Tissue Kit. In regard to this clone: No cognate antigen has been identified for it. No much larger clonotype is one base removed from it; base qualities were not supplied.

Library construction relied on the immunoSEQ multiplex PCR assay. Rearranged TCR beta chain sequences were amplified with the hsTCRB Kit following the manufacturer's protocol. Sequencing of TCRB libraries was carried out on an Illumina MiSeq. The study's processing was this. The proprietary platform of the kit vendor was used for demultiplexing, trimming and gene mapping. The table was pulled from immuneACCESS by TCRdb, which kept in-frame rearrangements only. Such tables lose some clones; where checked, under half of the loss comes from unresolved V genes, and the rest has no known cause. The V and J calls and the clone size are those of that table, but D and trimming were determined from the DNA. Present in this sample are approximately 41,000 clones, under 80% of which were seen just once. The ten largest make up around 6.5% of the sample. V is clipped by 5 bases and J by 5 bases, and the sequence between their germline boundaries is 16 bases long. From the cysteine through the phenylalanine, the CDR3 covers 14 amino acids. The DNA shown is the 42-base CDR3, in frame from base 1. CDR1 is given as SGHRS and CDR2 as YFSETQ, both from the germline V gene.

The source is a woman aged 40 to 55 with glioma. Some clones in this sample may be carry-over from other donors' samples. The sample was PBMCs, taken from a glioma patient whose treatment included an IDH1 peptide vaccine. The chain is made from TRBV5-1 and TRBJ2-5, with a weak D call of TRBD2 (5 bases match). The DNA reads as follows: TGCGCCAGCAGGGCTAGCTTTTATAGGGAGACCCAGTACTTC. Its translation is CASRASFYRETQYF.